The TCR beta chain described here comes from a study of blood T cell repertoires in COVID-19. Study-wide background: The origin of the acute and convalescent COVID-19 samples was the United States, Italy and Spain. Sources were T cells, B-cell-depleted T cells, or PBMCs; the material itself was cDNA or gDNA.

Per the authors' pipeline: Estimated nucleated cell counts came from reference gene primer amplification. Here immunoSEQ multiplex PCR was the method, and the copy in TCRdb shows in-frame clones only, minus some. V and J calls and clone size come straight from that table; D and trimming were deduced from the DNA. The sample lists over 200,000 clones, 80% to 85% occurring once. There are 13 residues in the CDR3. The junction had 3 bases not matched to a gene; V was cut back by 8 bases and J by 1 base. Germline V gives CDR1 MNHEY, CDR2 SVGAGI. The V and J genes are TRBV6-5 and TRBJ1-2, with 8 bases fitting TRBD1. Sequenced: peripheral blood. The TCR originated in a middle-aged man with active or convalescent COVID-19. CDR3 protein: CASGDRFNYGYTF. DNA for the CDR3: TGTGCCAGCGGGGACAGGTTTAACTATGGCTACACCTTC.